The entry that follows covers one T cell receptor (beta chain) sequence. The data were taken from a study of blood T cell repertoires in COVID-19. Study information: Spain, Italy and the United States supplied samples that represented acute and convalescent COVID-19. Sources were T cells, B-cell-depleted T cells, or PBMCs; the material itself was cDNA or gDNA.

V lost 6 bases and J 3 bases, leaving 11 bases between the germline ends. The CDR3 has 13 amino acids. The V gene's germline CDR1 is SNHLY and CDR2 FYNNEI. Authors' processing steps: Estimation of nucleated cell counts was performed using reference gene primer amplification. Some clones are missing from TCRdb's copy, which holds only in-frame ones; the method was immunoSEQ multiplex PCR. That table supplies the V and J calls and clone size; D and trimming were determined from the DNA. The data contain about 200,000 clones, approximately 87% of them singletons. Sequencing used peripheral blood. The rearrangement uses TRBV2 and TRBJ2-5; TRBD2 is a possible D gene (5 bases). The sequence came from a man between 60 and 75 years old who had recovered from COVID-19. This chain's CDR3 is CASRWVGEETQYF. The CDR3 DNA reads TGTGCCAGCAGGTGGGTCGGGGAAGAGACCCAGTACTTC. The entire variable domain, with the rest obtained from reference TRBV2 and TRBJ2-5, is as follows: EPEVTQTPSHQVTQMGQEVILRCVPISNHLYFYWYRQILGQKVEFLVSFYNNEISEKSEIFDDQFSVERPDGSNFTLKIRSTKLEDSAMYFCASRWVGEETQYFGPGTRLLVL.